What follows describes a single T cell receptor beta chain. Enrolment of Seattle patients took place during active infection, and they were followed longitudinally. The record originates from a study of blood T cell repertoires in COVID-19. Study as a whole: Researchers got acute and convalescent COVID-19 samples from the United States, Italy and Spain. The cDNA or gDNA used as material had been derived from T cells, B-cell-depleted T cells, or PBMCs.

The CDR3 totals 15 residues. Germline V gene data show CDR1 as LNHNV and CDR2 as YYDKDF (reference sequence). J lost 3 bases, V lost 3 bases, and 4 bases had no gene match. Authors' processing steps: Quantification of nucleated cells was approximated via reference gene primer amplification. The method was immunoSEQ multiplex PCR; TCRdb's version includes in-frame clones alone and lacks a portion of them. That table supplies the V and J calls and clone size; D and trimming were determined from the DNA. The sample consists of 140,000 to 150,000 clones, around 91% of them appearing once. V and J are TRBV15 and TRBJ2-2, with 7 bases fitting TRBD2. The source material was peripheral blood. The receptor was derived from a young man with COVID-19, enrolled during active disease. The CDR3 sequence: CATSRSSGYTGELFF. The CDR3 region has the DNA TGTGCCACCAGCAGGTCTAGCGGATACACCGGGGAGCTGTTTTTT.